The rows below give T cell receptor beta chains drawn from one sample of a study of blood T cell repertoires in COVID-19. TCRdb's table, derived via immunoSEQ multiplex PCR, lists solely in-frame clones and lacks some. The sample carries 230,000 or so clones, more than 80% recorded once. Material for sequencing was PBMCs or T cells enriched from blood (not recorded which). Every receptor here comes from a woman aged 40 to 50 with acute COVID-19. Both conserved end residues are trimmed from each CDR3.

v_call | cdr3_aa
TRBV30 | AWSSQGAPLYGYT
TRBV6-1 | ASSERGSNEQF
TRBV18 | ASSPPSGEGTQY
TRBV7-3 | ASSLRAENTEAF
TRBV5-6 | ASSLKGSEWNYGYT
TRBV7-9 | ASSLGGRDTEAF
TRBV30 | AWRKAGLTDTQY
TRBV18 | ASSRSTGEAVGEQF
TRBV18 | ASSREGWNTEAF
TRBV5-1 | ASSKGQANTEAF
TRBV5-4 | ASSRGRNEQF